One T cell receptor beta chain is described in this entry. This sample is part of a study of OX40 agonist ivuxolimab in advanced cancers. Study at large: Cohort: 65% to 90% men, mean age 60, aged roughly 23 to 79.

The CDR3 sequence is 13 residues long. Germline values: CDR1 MNHNY, CDR2 SVGAGI (reference sequence). V dropped 0 bases and J dropped 5 bases, with 6 bases sitting between them. With baseline, cycle 4 day 1, and cycle 7 day 1 as timepoints, blood was sampled. Profiling relied on immunoSEQ multiplex PCR, and the TCRdb table lists in-frame clones only, not all of them. The profile shows about 75,000 clones, roughly nine tenths of them singletons. The sample here was CD4+ or CD8+ T cells sorted from blood, taken in a trial of the OX40 agonist ivuxolimab. J is TRBJ2-3 and V is TRBV6-6; D is ambiguous. This TCR was sampled from an adult with an advanced solid tumor such as melanoma, head and neck, liver or kidney cancer. The CDR3 sequence: CASSYSTGDTQYF. CDR3 nucleotides: TGTGCCAGCAGTTACTCGACTGGAGATACGCAGTATTTT.